This T cell receptor beta chain was observed in a study of graft-versus-host responses after intestinal transplantation. Study-level points and caveats: Early post-transplant HvG declines tracked with peak circulating GvH clone levels.

With respect to this clone: Its antigen is not known. The final CDR3 position lacks the conserved phenylalanine or tryptophan, pointing to a likely read error. The limits of the CDR3 on the DNA are not certain, so only TCRdb's listed CDR3 is given.

The CDR3 comprises 13 residues, both ends counted. The germline V gene encodes CDR1 LGHNT and CDR2 FRNRAP. The protocol was immunoSEQ multiplex PCR, while the TCRdb copy is restricted to in-frame clones and leaves out a portion. The sample holds over 65,000 clones, 75% to 95% seen once. The V gene is TRBV12-5, the J gene TRBJ2-3; the table gives TRBD1 as D, unverified against the DNA. This TCR came from a human donor who received an intestinal transplant. The sample consisted of unstimulated CD4+ T cells sorted from spleen or lymph node cells, taken before intestinal transplant. The CDR3 is CASGSIEGHRLHV.